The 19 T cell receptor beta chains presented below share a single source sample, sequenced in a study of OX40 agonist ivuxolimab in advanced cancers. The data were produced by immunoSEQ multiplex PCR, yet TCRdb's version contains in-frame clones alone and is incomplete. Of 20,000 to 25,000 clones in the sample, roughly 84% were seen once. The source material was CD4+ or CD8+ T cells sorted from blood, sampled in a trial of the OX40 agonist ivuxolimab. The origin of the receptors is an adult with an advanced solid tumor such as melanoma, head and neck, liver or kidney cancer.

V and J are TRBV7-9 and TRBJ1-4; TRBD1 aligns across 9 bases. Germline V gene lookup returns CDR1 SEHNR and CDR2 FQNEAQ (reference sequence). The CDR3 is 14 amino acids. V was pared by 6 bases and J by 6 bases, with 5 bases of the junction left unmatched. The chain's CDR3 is CASRPGQGDEKLFF. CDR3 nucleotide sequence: TGTGCCAGCAGGCCGGGACAGGGCGATGAAAAACTGTTTTTT.

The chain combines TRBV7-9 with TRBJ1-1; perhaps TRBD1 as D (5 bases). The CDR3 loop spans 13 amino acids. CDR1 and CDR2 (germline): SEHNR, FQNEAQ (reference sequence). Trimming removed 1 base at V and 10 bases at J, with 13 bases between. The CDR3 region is CASSLDVAGGAFF. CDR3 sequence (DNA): TGTGCCAGCAGCTTAGATGTGGCCGGGGGAGCTTTCTTT.

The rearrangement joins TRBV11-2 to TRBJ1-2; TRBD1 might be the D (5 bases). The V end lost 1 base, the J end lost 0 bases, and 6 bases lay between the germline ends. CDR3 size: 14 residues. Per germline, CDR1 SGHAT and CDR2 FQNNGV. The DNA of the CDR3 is TGTGCCAGCAGCTTAGGGACAACTAACTATGGCTACACCTTC. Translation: CASSLGTTNYGYTF.

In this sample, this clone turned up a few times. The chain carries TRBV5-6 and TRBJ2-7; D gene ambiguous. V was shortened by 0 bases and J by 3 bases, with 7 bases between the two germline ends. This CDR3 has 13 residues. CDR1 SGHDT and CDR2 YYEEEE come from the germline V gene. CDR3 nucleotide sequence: TGTGCCAGCAGCTTGGTTGGCAGCTACGAGCAGTACTTC. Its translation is CASSLVGSYEQYF.

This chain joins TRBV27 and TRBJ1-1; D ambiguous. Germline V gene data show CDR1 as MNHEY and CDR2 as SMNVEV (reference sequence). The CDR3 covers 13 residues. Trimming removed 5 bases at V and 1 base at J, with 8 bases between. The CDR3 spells CASSPGENTEAFF. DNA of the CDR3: TGTGCCAGCAGTCCCGGGGAGAACACTGAAGCTTTCTTT.

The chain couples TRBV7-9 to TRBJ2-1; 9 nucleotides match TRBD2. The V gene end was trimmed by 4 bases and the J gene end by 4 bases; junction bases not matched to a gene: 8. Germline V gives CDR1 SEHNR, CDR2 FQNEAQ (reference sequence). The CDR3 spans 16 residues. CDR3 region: CASSSSLREGYNEQFF. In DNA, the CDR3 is TGTGCCAGCAGCTCCTCTTTGCGGGAGGGGTACAATGAGCAGTTCTTC.

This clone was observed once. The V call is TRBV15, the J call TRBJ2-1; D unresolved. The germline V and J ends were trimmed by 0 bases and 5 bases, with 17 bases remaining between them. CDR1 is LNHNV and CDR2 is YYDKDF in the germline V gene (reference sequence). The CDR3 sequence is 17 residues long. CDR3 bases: TGTGCCACCAGCAGAGATTACGCTAGAGAGACCAACAATGAGCAGTTCTTC. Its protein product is CATSRDYARETNNEQFF.

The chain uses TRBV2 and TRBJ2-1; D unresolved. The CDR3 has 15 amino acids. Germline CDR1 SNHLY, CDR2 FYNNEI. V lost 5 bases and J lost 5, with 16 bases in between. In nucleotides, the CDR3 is TGTGCCAGCAGTTATCGGACCGGCGGAAACAATGAGCAGTTCTTC. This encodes CASSYRTGGNNEQFF.

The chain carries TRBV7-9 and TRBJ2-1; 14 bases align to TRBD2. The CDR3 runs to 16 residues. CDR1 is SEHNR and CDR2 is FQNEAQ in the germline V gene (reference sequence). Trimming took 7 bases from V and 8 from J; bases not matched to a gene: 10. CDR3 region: CASKPGLAGVLYEQFF. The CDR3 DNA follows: TGTGCCAGCAAACCGGGACTAGCGGGAGTTTTGTATGAGCAGTTCTTC.

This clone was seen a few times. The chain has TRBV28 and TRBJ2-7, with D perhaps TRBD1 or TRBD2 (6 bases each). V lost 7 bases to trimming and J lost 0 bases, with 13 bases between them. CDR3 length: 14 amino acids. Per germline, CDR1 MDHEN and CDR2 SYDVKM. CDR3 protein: CASKSRGRSYEQYF. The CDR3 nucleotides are TGTGCCAGCAAGTCTCGGGGGCGCTCCTACGAGCAGTACTTC.

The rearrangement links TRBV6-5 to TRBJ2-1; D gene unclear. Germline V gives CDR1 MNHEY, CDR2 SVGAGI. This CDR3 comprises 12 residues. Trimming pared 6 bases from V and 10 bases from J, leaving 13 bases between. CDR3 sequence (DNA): TGTGCCAGCAGGCAATACGCGTGGGAGCAGTTCTTC. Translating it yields CASRQYAWEQFF.

This CDR3 reads CASGQGPADTQYF. The CDR3 DNA follows: TGTGCCAGCGGACAGGGGCCGGCAGATACGCAGTATTTT. V is TRBV27 and J is TRBJ2-3, with TRBD1 identical over 9 bases. V trimming: 8 bases; J trimming: 4 bases; junction bases outside the gene matches: 4. CDR3 size: 13 residues. Germline V gene lookup returns CDR1 MNHEY and CDR2 SMNVEV (reference sequence).

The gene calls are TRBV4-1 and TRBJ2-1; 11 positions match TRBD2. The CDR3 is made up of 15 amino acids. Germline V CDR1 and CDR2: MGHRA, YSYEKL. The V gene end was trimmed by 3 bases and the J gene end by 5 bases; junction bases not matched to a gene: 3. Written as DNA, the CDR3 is TGCGCCAGCAGCCACACTAGCGGGAGCCACAATGAGCAGTTCTTC. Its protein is CASSHTSGSHNEQFF.

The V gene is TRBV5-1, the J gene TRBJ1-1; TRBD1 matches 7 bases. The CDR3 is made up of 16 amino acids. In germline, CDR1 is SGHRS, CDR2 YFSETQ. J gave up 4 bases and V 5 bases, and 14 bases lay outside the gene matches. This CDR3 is CASSSPQKGASTEAFF. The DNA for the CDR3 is TGCGCCAGCAGTTCACCCCAGAAGGGGGCTTCCACTGAAGCTTTCTTT.

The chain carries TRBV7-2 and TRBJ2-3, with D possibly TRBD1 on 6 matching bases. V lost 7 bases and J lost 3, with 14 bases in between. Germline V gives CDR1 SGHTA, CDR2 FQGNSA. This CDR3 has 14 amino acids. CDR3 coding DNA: TGTGCCAGCACCCCAGGGGCGGTGACAGATACGCAGTATTTT. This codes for CASTPGAVTDTQYF.

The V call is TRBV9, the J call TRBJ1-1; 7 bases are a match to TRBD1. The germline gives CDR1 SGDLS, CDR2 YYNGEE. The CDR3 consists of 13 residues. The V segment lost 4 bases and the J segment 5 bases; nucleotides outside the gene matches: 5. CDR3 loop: CASSPTGVTEAFF. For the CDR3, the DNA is TGTGCCAGCAGCCCAACAGGGGTGACTGAAGCTTTCTTT. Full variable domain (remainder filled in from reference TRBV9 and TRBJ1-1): DSGVTQTPKHLITATGQRVTLRCSPRSGDLSVYWYQQSLDQGLQFLIQYYNGEERAKGNILERFSAQQFPDLHSELNLSSLELGDSALYFCASSPTGVTEAFFGQGTRLTVV.

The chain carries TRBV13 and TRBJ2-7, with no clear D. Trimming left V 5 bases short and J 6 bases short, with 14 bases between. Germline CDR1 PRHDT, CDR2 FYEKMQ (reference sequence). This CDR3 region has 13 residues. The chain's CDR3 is CASSVRALIEQYF. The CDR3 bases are TGTGCCAGCAGCGTAAGGGCCCTCATCGAGCAGTACTTC.

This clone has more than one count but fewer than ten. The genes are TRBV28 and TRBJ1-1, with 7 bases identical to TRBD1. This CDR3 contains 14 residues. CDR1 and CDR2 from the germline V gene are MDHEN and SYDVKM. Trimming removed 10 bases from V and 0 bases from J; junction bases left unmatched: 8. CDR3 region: CAIKAGGLNTEAFF. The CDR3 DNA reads TGTGCCATTAAGGCAGGGGGGCTGAACACTGAAGCTTTCTTT.

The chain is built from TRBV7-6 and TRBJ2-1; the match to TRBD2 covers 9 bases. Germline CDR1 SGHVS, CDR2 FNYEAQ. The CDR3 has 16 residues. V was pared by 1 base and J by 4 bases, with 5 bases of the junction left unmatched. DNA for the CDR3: TGTGCCAGCAGCTTAGTGACTAGCGGAGGGTACAATGAGCAGTTCTTC. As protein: CASSLVTSGGYNEQFF.